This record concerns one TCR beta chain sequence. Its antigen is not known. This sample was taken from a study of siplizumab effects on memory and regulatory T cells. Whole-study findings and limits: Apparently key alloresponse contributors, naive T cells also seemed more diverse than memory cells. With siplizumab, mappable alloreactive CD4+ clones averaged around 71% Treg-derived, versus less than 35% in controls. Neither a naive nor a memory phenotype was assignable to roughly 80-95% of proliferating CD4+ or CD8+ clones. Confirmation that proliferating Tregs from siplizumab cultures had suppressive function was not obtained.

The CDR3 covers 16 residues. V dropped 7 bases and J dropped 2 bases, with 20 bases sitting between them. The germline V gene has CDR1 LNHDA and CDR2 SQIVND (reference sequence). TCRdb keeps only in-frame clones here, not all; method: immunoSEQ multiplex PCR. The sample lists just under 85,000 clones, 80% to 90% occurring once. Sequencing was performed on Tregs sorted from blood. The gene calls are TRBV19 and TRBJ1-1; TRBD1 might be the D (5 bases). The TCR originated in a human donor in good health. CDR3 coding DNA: TGTGCCAGTACCCCATTCCAGGGCATTCAAAACACTGAAGCTTTCTTT. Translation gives CASTPFQGIQNTEAFF.